A single sample is the source of the 26 T cell receptor beta chains below, sequenced in a study of PD-L1 blockade in urothelial cancer. Here immunoSEQ multiplex PCR was the method, and the copy in TCRdb shows in-frame clones only, minus some. The table has approximately 71,000 clones, about four fifths seen once. Specified time point: pretreatment peripheral blood. Specimen: PBMCs, collected around atezolizumab (anti-PD-L1) treatment. The source is a woman in her 70s with urothelial cancer.

This clone has a handful of counts. The V gene is TRBV7-8, the J gene TRBJ2-7; possibly TRBD2 for D (6 bases). There are 14 residues in the CDR3. V was pared by 5 bases and J by 2 bases, with 13 bases between. CDR1 SGHVS and CDR2 FQNEAQ come from the germline V gene. CDR3 loop: CASSLAGTPYEQYF. The DNA for the CDR3 is TGTGCCAGCAGCCTTGCGGGGACGCCCTACGAGCAGTACTTC.

The rearrangement uses TRBV5-1 and TRBJ1-2; D unclear. The CDR3 spans 15 residues. V lost 2 bases and J lost 0, with 11 bases in between. Germline assignment: CDR1 SGHRS and CDR2 YFSETQ. The CDR3 DNA reads TGCGCCAGCAGCTTTTTTGACAAGTCTAACTATGGCTACACCTTC. It translates to CASSFFDKSNYGYTF.

CDR3 DNA: TGTGCCACCAGGTTTCAGGGATTGGAGACCCAGTACTTC. Translation gives CATRFQGLETQYF. The genes are TRBV15 and TRBJ2-5; a weak D match, TRBD1 (5 bases). This CDR3 region has 13 residues. Germline V gives CDR1 LNHNV, CDR2 YYDKDF (reference sequence). Trimming took 6 bases from V and 5 from J, leaving 13 bases between them.

The V call is TRBV28, the J call TRBJ2-1; D uncertain. This CDR3 has 11 amino acids. Germline lookup yields CDR1 MDHEN and CDR2 SYDVKM. V gave up 6 bases and J gave up 8 bases, with 8 bases separating them. The CDR3: CASSLRDEQFF. CDR3 nucleotide sequence: TGTGCCAGCAGCCTCCGGGATGAGCAGTTCTTC.

V is TRBV7-3 and J is TRBJ2-3; 8 bases map to TRBD2. The CDR3 has 15 residues. The germline V gene encodes CDR1 SGHTA and CDR2 FQGTGA. The trim removed 2 bases at V and 5 bases at J, leaving 6 bases unmatched. CDR3 nucleotides: TGTGCCAGCAGCTTACAAGCGGGAGCGGGAGATACGCAGTATTTT. Residues: CASSLQAGAGDTQYF.

Turning to this clone: A clone one base away is much larger, so this may be a read error. Distinct nucleotide sequences in the sample also encode this CDR3. The chain joins TRBV10-2 to TRBJ1-5, with a weak D call TRBD1 (5 bases). CDR1 is WSHSY, CDR2 SAAADI, per germline. V was clipped by 0 bases and J by 2 bases, with 8 bases between them. The CDR3 runs to 15 residues. CDR3 in amino acids: CASSESGHRNQPQHF. The CDR3, as DNA: TGCGCCAGCAGTGAGTCAGGACACCGCAATCAGCCCCAGCATTTT.

CDR3 DNA: TGTGCCAGCAGCCGGACAGGGGAGCTCGCTGGAAACACCATATATTTT. Protein: CASSRTGELAGNTIYF. The chain employs TRBV7-2 and TRBJ1-3; the match to TRBD1 covers 9 bases. Germline loops: CDR1 SGHTA, CDR2 FQGNSA. The CDR3 has 16 amino acids. Trimming took 5 bases from V and 2 from J; bases not matched to a gene: 7.

CDR3 DNA sequence: TGTGCCATCAGTGAGCAGAACACTGAAGCTTTCTTT. It codes for CAISEQNTEAFF. The rearrangement joins TRBV10-3 to TRBJ1-1, with D unclear. Trimming shortened V by 2 bases and J by 1 base, and 2 bases separated the two germline ends. Germline V gene sequence: CDR1 ENHRY, CDR2 SYGVKD. The CDR3 is 12 residues long.

This clone was counted once. V is TRBV9 and J is TRBJ2-3; tentative D call: TRBD2 (6 bases). The V end lost 0 bases, the J end lost 0 bases, and 8 bases lay between the germline ends. CDR1 is SGDLS, CDR2 YYNGEE, per germline. The CDR3 is made up of 15 amino acids. The CDR3 loop is CASSVGGGSTDTQYF. CDR3 DNA: TGTGCCAGCAGCGTAGGTGGAGGGAGCACAGATACGCAGTATTTT. Full variable domain (rest looked up from reference TRBV9 and TRBJ2-3): DSGVTQTPKHLITATGQRVTLRCSPRSGDLSVYWYQQSLDQGLQFLIQYYNGEERAKGNILERFSAQQFPDLHSELNLSSLELGDSALYFCASSVGGGSTDTQYFGPGTRLTVL.

The V and J genes are TRBV5-1 and TRBJ2-2, with D possibly TRBD2 on 5 matching bases. This CDR3 comprises 22 residues. V lost 0 bases to trimming and J lost 0 bases, with 27 bases between them. The germline V gene encodes CDR1 SGHRS and CDR2 YFSETQ. This CDR3 is CASSLAYAASYRAEANTGELFF. In DNA form, the CDR3 reads TGCGCCAGCAGCTTGGCCTACGCGGCTAGCTATCGGGCCGAAGCGAACACCGGGGAGCTGTTTTTT.

The chain couples TRBV5-1 to TRBJ2-2; 11 nucleotides line up with TRBD2. Germline V gene data show CDR1 as SGHRS and CDR2 as YFSETQ. The CDR3 runs 18 residues. V shed 4 bases and J 0 bases; nucleotides not matched to a gene: 8. DNA for the CDR3: TGCGCCAGCAGCGGGATACTAGCGGGAGTAACGAACACCGGGGAGCTGTTTTTT. Its translation is CASSGILAGVTNTGELFF.

The CDR3 loop reads CASTSARTTGRTEAFF. For the CDR3, the DNA is TGTGCCAGCACCAGTGCGCGAACTACAGGGCGCACTGAAGCTTTCTTT. The chain carries TRBV28 and TRBJ1-1; maybe TRBD1 (6 bases). CDR1 is MDHEN and CDR2 is SYDVKM in the germline V gene. The CDR3 is 16 amino acids. V was trimmed by 7 bases and J by 4 bases, leaving 22 bases between them.

This sequence joins TRBV10-3 and TRBJ2-7; TRBD2 matches 8 bases. Germline V CDR1 and CDR2: ENHRY, SYGVKD. This CDR3 is built from 17 residues. The trim removed 2 bases at V and 6 bases at J, leaving 15 bases unmatched. As DNA, the CDR3 is TGTGCCATCAGTGAGGCGTCCGGGGGCGGGGGGAGGATCGAGCAGTACTTC. It specifies CAISEASGGGGRIEQYF.

The chain employs TRBV15 and TRBJ1-5; a weak D match, TRBD1 (6 bases). The CDR3 sequence is 15 residues long. V was trimmed by 6 bases and J by 7 bases, leaving 19 bases between them. Per germline, CDR1 LNHNV and CDR2 YYDKDF (reference sequence). Here the CDR3 DNA reads TGTGCCACCAGGAAGGTGGGGGCGACGGGCCAGCCCCAGCATTTT. This translates into CATRKVGATGQPQHF.

J is TRBJ2-4 and V is TRBV19, with D possibly being TRBD1 (6 bases). CDR1 LNHDA and CDR2 SQIVND come from the germline V gene (reference sequence). The V and J ends lost 5 bases and 0 bases respectively, with 17 bases between them. The CDR3 runs to 17 residues. CDR3 loop: CASSWNREVGAKNIQYF. CDR3 DNA: TGTGCCAGTAGTTGGAACAGGGAAGTGGGAGCCAAAAACATTCAGTACTTC.

This clone showed up just once. The chain is built from TRBV6-5 and TRBJ2-5; the match to TRBD1 covers 9 bases. The CDR3 is made up of 13 amino acids. V dropped 6 bases and J dropped 4; count of bases not matched to a gene: 3. Germline V gives CDR1 MNHEY, CDR2 SVGAGI. DNA for the CDR3: TGTGCCAGCAGCGACAGGGGGGGAGAGACCCAGTACTTC. Its translation: CASSDRGGETQYF.

This chain links TRBV18 with TRBJ2-1; tentatively, D is TRBD1 (5 bases). The CDR3 has 14 amino acids. Germline V CDR1 and CDR2: KGHSH, LQKENI. V was shortened by 5 bases and J by 2 bases, with 10 bases between the two germline ends. In DNA form, the CDR3 reads TGTGCCAGCTCAGCAGGGTTAGCCTACAATGAGCAGTTCTTC. It is translated as CASSAGLAYNEQFF.

The chain has TRBV19 and TRBJ1-1; D gene unclear. Germline-derived CDR1 and CDR2 are LNHDA and SQIVND (reference sequence). Trimming left V 5 bases short and J 4 bases short, with 11 bases between. The CDR3 sequence is 13 residues long. The CDR3 DNA follows: TGTGCCAGTAGTTGGGGAGAAGGCACTGAAGCTTTCTTT. The encoded protein is CASSWGEGTEAFF.

V gene TRBV4-3 combines with J gene TRBJ2-1; 8 nucleotides match TRBD1. The germline CDR1 and CDR2 sequences are LGHNA and YSLEER. This CDR3 is built from 14 residues. V was clipped by 6 bases and J by 9 bases; unmatched bases: 10. CDR3 DNA sequence: TGCGCCAGCAGTGAGCGCCAGGGGGCTGGTGAGCAGTTCTTC. Residues: CASSERQGAGEQFF.

This clone has just a few counts. The chain is built from TRBV10-1 and TRBJ2-7; possibly TRBD2 for D (6 bases). V was trimmed by 4 bases and J by 7 bases, leaving 17 bases between them. The CDR3 sequence is 14 residues long. CDR1 is WNHNN and CDR2 is SYGVQD in the germline V gene (reference sequence). CDR3: CASSGGDRAGEQYF. DNA of the CDR3: TGCGCCAGCAGTGGGGGGGACCGGGCTGGGGAGCAGTACTTC.

The V and J genes are TRBV4-1 and TRBJ1-2, with 10 bases aligning to TRBD1. CDR1 MGHRA and CDR2 YSYEKL come from the germline V gene. The CDR3 runs to 14 residues. V was clipped by 3 bases and J by 4 bases; unmatched bases: 2. The CDR3: CASSQTGGVYGYTF. CDR3 nucleotide sequence: TGCGCCAGCAGCCAGACAGGGGGCGTCTATGGCTACACCTTC.

CDR3 in amino acids: CASSESNGRSYNEQFF. In DNA, the CDR3 is TGTGCCAGCAGTGAATCAAACGGGAGGTCCTACAATGAGCAGTTCTTC. The chain combines TRBV25-1 with TRBJ2-1; 7 bases map to TRBD2. Germline V CDR1 and CDR2: MGHDK, SYGVNS. This CDR3 has 16 amino acids. With 1 base clipped from V and 1 base from J, the junction kept 4 bases outside the gene matches.

This clone was counted once. DNA for the CDR3: TGCAGCGTTCAGATGGGGACAGGATCCTACGAGCAGTACTTC. Protein: CSVQMGTGSYEQYF. V usage is TRBV29-1 and J usage is TRBJ2-7, with 8 bases identical to TRBD1. The CDR3 is made up of 14 amino acids. Trimming removed 5 bases from V and 1 base from J; junction bases left unmatched: 7. Germline V gene data show CDR1 as SQVTM and CDR2 as ANQGSEA.

J is TRBJ2-3 and V is TRBV18; possibly TRBD2 for D (5 bases). The germline V gene encodes CDR1 KGHSH and CDR2 LQKENI. There are 16 residues in the CDR3. Trimming shortened V by 1 base and J by 1 base, and 12 bases separated the two germline ends. The CDR3 nucleotides read TGTGCCAGCTCACCACGGGGAAAGGGAGGCACAGATACGCAGTATTTT. Translating it yields CASSPRGKGGTDTQYF.

The rearrangement joins TRBV10-3 to TRBJ1-2, with D possibly TRBD1 on 6 matching bases. Trimming pared 10 bases from V and 9 bases from J, leaving 18 bases between. The CDR3 consists of 12 residues. The germline gives CDR1 ENHRY, CDR2 SYGVKD. The CDR3 loop reads CATATVGGSYTF. For the CDR3, the DNA is TGTGCCACCGCCACCGTAGGGGGAAGCTACACCTTC.

This clone was counted a few times. The chain recombines TRBV11-3 with TRBJ2-7; perhaps TRBD1 as D (6 bases). Germline V gene sequence: CDR1 SGHNT, CDR2 YENEEA. The CDR3 is made up of 14 amino acids. The V gene lost 4 bases and the J gene lost 4 bases, with 14 bases spanning the gap. In DNA form, the CDR3 reads TGTGCCAGCAGCTGGTGGGGGCAGAATTACGAGCAGTACTTC. Amino acids: CASSWWGQNYEQYF. The full variable domain, its missing parts supplied by reference TRBV11-3 and TRBJ2-7, is EAGVVQSPRYKIIEKKQPVAFWCNPISGHNTLYWYLQNLGQGPELLIRYENEEAVDDSQLPKDRFSAERLKGVDSTLKIQPAELGDSAVYLCASSWWGQNYEQYFGPGTRLTVT.